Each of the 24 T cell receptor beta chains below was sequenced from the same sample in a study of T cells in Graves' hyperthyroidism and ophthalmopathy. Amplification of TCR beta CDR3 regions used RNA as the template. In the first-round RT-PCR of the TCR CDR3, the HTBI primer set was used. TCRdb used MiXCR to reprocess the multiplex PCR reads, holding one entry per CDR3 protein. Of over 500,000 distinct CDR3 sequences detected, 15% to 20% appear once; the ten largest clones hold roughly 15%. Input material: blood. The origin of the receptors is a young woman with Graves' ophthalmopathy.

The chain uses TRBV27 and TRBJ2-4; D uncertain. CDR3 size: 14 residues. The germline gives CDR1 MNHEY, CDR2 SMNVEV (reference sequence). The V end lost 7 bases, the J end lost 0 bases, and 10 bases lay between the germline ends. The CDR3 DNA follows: TGTGCCAGCACCTCAGCCCTAGCCAAAAACATTCAGTACTTC. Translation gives CASTSALAKNIQYF.

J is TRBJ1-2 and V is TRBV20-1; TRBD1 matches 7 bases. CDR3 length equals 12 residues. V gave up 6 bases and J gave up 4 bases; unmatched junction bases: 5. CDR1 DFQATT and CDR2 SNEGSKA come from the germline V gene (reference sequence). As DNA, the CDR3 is TGCAGTGCAAAGGACAGGAGCTATGGCTACACCTTC. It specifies CSAKDRSYGYTF.

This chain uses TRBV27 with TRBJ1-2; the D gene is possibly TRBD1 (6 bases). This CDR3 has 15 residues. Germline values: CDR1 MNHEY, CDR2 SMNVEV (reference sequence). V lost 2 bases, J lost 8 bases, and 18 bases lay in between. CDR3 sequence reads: CASSLDGTLLGGYTF. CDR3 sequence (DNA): TGTGCCAGCAGTTTAGATGGGACACTGCTGGGCGGCTACACCTTC.

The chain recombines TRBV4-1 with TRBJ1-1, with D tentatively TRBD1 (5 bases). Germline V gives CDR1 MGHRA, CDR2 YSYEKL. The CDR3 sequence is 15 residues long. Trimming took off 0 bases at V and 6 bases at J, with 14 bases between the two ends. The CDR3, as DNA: TGCGCCAGCAGCCAAGAAGATAGGGGTTCCTCTGAAGCTTTCTTT. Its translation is CASSQEDRGSSEAFF.

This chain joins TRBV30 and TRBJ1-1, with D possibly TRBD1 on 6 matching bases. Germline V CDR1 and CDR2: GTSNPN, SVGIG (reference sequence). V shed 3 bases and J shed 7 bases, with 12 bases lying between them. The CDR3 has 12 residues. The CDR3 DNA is TGTGCCTGGAGGGTAGCGGACAGTGAAGCTTTCTTT. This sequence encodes CAWRVADSEAFF.

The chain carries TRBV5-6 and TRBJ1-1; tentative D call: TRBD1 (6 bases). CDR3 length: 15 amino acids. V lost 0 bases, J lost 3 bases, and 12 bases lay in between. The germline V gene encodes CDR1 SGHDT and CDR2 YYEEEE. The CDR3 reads CASSLGRQGYTEAFF. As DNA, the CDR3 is TGTGCCAGCAGCTTGGGTCGCCAGGGGTACACTGAAGCTTTCTTT.

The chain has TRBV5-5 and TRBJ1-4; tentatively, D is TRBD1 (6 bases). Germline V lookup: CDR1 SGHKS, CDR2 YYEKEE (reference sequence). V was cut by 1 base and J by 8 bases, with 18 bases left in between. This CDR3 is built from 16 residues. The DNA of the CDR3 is TGTGCCAGCAGCTTGTCATCAAACAGGGTAAAAGAAAAACTGTTTTTT. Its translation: CASSLSSNRVKEKLFF.

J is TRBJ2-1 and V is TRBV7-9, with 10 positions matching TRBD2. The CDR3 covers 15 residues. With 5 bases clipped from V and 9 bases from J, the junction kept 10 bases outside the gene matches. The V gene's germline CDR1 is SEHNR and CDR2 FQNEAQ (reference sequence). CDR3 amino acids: CASSNLAGDSSEQFF. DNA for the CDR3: TGTGCCAGCAGCAACCTAGCGGGAGATTCTAGTGAGCAGTTCTTC.

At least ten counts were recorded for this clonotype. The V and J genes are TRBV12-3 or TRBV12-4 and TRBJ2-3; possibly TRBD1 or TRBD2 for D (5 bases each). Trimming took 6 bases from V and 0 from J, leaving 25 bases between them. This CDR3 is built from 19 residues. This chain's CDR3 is CASSPWQGMRVSSTDTQYF. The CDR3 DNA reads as TGTGCCAGCAGCCCCTGGCAGGGAATGAGGGTCTCTAGCACAGATACGCAGTATTTT.

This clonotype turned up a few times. The CDR3 bases are TGTGCCAGCAGTGTCCTAGCGGGAGCTGGCGAGACCCAGTACTTC. This codes for CASSVLAGAGETQYF. The rearrangement joins TRBV6-2 or TRBV6-3 to TRBJ2-5, with 10 nucleotides matching TRBD2. Looked up from germline, CDR1 is MNHEY and CDR2 is SVGEGT. With 5 bases clipped from V and 5 bases from J, the junction kept 8 bases outside the gene matches. There are 15 residues in the CDR3.

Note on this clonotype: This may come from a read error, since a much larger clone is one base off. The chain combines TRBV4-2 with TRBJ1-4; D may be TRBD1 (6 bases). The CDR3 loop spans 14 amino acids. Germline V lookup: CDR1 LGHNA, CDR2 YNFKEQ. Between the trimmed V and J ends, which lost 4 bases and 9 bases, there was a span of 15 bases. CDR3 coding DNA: TGTGCCAGCAGCCCCGACAGGACCGAGAAAAAACTGTTTTTT. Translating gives CASSPDRTEKKLFF.

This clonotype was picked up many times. CDR3 sequence: CASSAWGEAGALGEQYF. The CDR3 bases are TGTGCCAGCAGCGCGTGGGGGGAAGCGGGAGCTTTAGGCGAGCAGTACTTC. V is TRBV7-8 and J is TRBJ2-7; 8 bases match TRBD2. The CDR3 spans 17 residues. Germline V CDR1 and CDR2: SGHVS, FQNEAQ. V shed 5 bases, J shed 6 bases, and the junction held 18 bases outside the gene matches.

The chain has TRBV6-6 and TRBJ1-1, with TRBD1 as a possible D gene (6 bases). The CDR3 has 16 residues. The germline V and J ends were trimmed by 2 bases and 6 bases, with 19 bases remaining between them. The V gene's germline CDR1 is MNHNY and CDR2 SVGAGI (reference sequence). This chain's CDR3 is CASSYPPGHPSSEAFF. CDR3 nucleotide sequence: TGTGCCAGCAGTTACCCCCCGGGACACCCAAGTTCTGAAGCTTTCTTT.

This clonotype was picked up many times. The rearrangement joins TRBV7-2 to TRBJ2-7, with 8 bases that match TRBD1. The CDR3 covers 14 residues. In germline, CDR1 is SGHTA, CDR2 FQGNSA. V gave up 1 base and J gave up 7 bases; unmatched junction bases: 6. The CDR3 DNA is TGTGCCAGCAGCTTAGACGGCAGGGGGCAAGAGCAGTACTTC. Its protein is CASSLDGRGQEQYF.

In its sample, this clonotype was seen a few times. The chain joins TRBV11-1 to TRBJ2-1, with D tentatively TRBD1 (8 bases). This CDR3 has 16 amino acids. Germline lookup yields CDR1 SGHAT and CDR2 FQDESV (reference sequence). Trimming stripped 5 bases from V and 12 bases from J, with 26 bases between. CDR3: CASSLRGLASGGGQFF. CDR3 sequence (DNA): TGTGCCAGCAGCCTCAGGGGGCTAGCGTCGGGGGGCGGGCAGTTCTTC.

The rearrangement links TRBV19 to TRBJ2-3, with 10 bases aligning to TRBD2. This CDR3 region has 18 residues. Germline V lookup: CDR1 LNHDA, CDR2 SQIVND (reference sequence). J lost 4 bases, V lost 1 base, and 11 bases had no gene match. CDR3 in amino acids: CASSIAAASGSPSDTQYF. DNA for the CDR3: TGTGCCAGTAGTATAGCCGCCGCTAGCGGGAGTCCATCAGATACGCAGTATTTT.

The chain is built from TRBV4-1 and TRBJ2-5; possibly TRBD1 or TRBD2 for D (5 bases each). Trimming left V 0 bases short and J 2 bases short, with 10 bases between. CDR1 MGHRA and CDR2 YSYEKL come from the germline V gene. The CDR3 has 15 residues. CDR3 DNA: TGCGCCAGCAGCCAAGAGGGACGGGCTCAAGAGACCCAGTACTTC. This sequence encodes CASSQEGRAQETQYF.

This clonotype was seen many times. In DNA, the CDR3 is TGTGCCAGCAGTAACAGGGGATCTCAGCCCCAGCATTTT. Translated, it gives CASSNRGSQPQHF. The chain is built from TRBV28 and TRBJ1-5, with 7 positions matching TRBD1. With V trimmed by 5 bases and J by 6 bases, 4 bases remained unmatched. Germline V lookup: CDR1 MDHEN, CDR2 SYDVKM. This CDR3 is built from 13 residues.

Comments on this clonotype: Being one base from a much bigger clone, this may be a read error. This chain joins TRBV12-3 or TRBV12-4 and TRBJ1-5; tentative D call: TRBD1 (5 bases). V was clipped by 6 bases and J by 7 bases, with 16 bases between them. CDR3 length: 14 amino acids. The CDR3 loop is CASSSGRGSQPQHF. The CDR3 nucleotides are TGTGCCAGCAGCTCGGGAAGGGGCTCACAGCCCCAGCATTTT.

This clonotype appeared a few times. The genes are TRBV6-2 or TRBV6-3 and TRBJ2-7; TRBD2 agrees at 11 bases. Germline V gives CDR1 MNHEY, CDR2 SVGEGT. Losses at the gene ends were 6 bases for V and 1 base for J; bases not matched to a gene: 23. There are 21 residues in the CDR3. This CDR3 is CASSQSYRWLAGGRVSYEQYF. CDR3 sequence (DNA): TGTGCCAGCAGCCAATCCTACCGTTGGCTAGCGGGAGGTCGGGTGTCCTACGAGCAGTACTTC.

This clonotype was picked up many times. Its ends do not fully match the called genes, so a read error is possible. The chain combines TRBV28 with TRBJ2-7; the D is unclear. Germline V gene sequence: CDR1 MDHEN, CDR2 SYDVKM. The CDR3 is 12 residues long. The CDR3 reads CASSPGSYERYF. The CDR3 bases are TGTGCCAGCAGTCCCGGCTCCTACGAGCGGTACTTC.

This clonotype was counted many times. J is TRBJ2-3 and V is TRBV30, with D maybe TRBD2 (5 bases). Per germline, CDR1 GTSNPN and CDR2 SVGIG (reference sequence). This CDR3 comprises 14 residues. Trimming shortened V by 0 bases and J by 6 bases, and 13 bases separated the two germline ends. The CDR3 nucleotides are TGTGCCTGGAGTGTACTGTCTAGCTTCGATACGCAGTATTTT. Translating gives CAWSVLSSFDTQYF. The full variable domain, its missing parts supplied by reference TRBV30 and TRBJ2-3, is SQTIHQWPATLVQPVGSPLSLECTVEGTSNPNLYWYRQAAGRGLQLLFYSVGIGQISSEVPQNLSASRPQDRQFILSSKKLLLSDSGFYLCAWSVLSSFDTQYFGPGTRLTVL.

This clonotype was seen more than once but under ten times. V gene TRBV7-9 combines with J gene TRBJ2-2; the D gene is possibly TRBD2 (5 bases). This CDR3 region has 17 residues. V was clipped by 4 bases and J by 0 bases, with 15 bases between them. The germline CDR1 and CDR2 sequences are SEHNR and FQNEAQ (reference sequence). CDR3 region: CASSSSDGIANTGELFF. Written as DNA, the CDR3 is TGTGCCAGCAGCTCCTCAGACGGGATCGCGAACACCGGGGAGCTGTTTTTT.

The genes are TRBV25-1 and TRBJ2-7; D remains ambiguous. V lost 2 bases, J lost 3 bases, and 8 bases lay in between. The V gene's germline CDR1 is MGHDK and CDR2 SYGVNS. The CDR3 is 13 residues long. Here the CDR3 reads CASSEGWGYEQYF. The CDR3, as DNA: TGTGCCAGCAGTGAAGGTTGGGGCTACGAGCAGTACTTC.